This T cell receptor (beta chain) comes out of a study of cytomegalovirus exposure and HLA in healthy donors. Study outcomes and limitations: Most observed TCR sequences were rare, whereas some public TCRs were detected in many donors. Researchers counted around 180 TCR beta chains as cytomegalovirus-associated.

The assay was immunoSEQ multiplex PCR, and TCRdb's table has in-frame clones only and misses some. This sample carries some 130,000 clones, roughly 86% of them seen once, and the ten largest clones take more than 1.4%. Worth noting for this clone: Its target is not known.

CDR3 size: 16 residues. Per germline, CDR1 SGHNT and CDR2 YYREEE (reference sequence). J was trimmed by 1 base and V by 0 bases; bases with no gene match: 3. The material sequenced was PBMCs. The chain recombines TRBV5-4 with TRBJ2-5; 10 positions match TRBD2. This TCR came from a woman aged 25 to 39 in good health and CMV-seronegative. The CDR3 DNA sequence: TGTGCCAGCAGCTTGGTAACTAGCGGGGTCCAAGAGACCCAGTACTTC. Its protein product is CASSLVTSGVQETQYF.